This TCR beta chain was identified during a study of cytomegalovirus exposure and HLA in healthy donors. Researchers ran the PCR with 60 Vbeta and 13 Jbeta primers. Sequenced by immunoSEQ multiplex PCR; TCRdb stores in-frame clones only, minus some. The sample shows roughly 110,000 clones, approximately 82% of them seen only once. Per germline, CDR1 MNHEY and CDR2 SMNVEV (reference sequence). The CDR3 runs to 13 residues. The V gene end was trimmed by 6 bases and the J gene end by 6 bases; junction bases not matched to a gene: 4. This chain connects TRBV27 to TRBJ1-5; TRBD1 agrees at 8 bases. The clonotype comes from a man aged 25-45 years in good health and CMV-seropositive. What was sequenced was PBMCs. The CDR3 spells CASSLTGVQPQHF. In nucleotides, the CDR3 is TGTGCCAGCAGCCTGACAGGGGTTCAGCCCCAGCATTTT.